This T cell receptor beta chain appears in the sequencing data of a study of blood T cell repertoires in COVID-19. Authors' processing steps: Counts of nucleated cells, estimated from reference gene primer amplification, were obtained. Clones were sequenced by immunoSEQ multiplex PCR, and TCRdb holds only the in-frame ones, with some missing. V and J calls and clone size are as listed in that table; D and trimming were resolved from the DNA. The data hold over 200,000 clones, with around nine tenths observed a single time. Assignments of participants to cohorts depended upon their own reported clinical history. Trimming left V 1 base short and J 0 bases short, with 11 bases between. Germline lookup yields CDR1 SGHRS and CDR2 YFSETQ. The CDR3 is made up of 16 amino acids.

The TCR originated in a woman in her twenties or thirties who had been exposed to COVID-19. Specimen: PBMCs or T cells enriched from blood (not recorded which). The rearrangement uses TRBV5-1 and TRBJ1-3; the D gene is possibly TRBD1 (5 bases). The CDR3 DNA reads TGCGCCAGCAGCTTGAGGCCGGGGGGCTCTGGAAACACCATATATTTT. Translation gives CASSLRPGGSGNTIYF.